This T cell receptor beta chain stems from a study of T cell responses to AZD1222 COVID-19 vaccine. Trimming stripped 3 bases from V and 5 bases from J, with 14 bases between. CDR1 is MGHDK, CDR2 SYGVNS, per germline. The CDR3 is made up of 14 amino acids. Using immunoSEQ multiplex PCR, the repertoire was profiled, and TCRdb retains in-frame clones only, with some absent. The repertoire holds 130,000 or so clones, with 80% to 90% as singletons. This sample comprised peripheral blood, obtained on day 0 of AZD1222 vaccination. The sequence was collected from an adult in good health. This chain joins TRBV25-1 and TRBJ2-7; possibly TRBD2 for D (5 bases). As DNA, the CDR3 is TGTGCCAGCAGTGATCCGCGGGCCTGGGACGAGCAGTACTTC. Translated: CASSDPRAWDEQYF.